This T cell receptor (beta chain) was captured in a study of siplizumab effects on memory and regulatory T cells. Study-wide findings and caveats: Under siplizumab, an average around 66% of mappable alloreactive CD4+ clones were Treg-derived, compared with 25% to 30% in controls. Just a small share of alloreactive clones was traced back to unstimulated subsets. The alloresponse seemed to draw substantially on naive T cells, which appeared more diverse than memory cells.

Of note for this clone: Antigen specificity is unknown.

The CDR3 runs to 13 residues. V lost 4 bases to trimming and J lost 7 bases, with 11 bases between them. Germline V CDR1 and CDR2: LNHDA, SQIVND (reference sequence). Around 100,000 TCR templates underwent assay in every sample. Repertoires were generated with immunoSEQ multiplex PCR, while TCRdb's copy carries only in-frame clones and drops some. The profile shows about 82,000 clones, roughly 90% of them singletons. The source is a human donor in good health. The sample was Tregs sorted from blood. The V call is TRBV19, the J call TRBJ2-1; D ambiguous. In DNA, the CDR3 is TGTGCCAGTAGTACGATGAACCGGAATGAGCAGTTCTTC. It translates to CASSTMNRNEQFF.